Listed here are 12 T cell receptor beta chains from one sample, sequenced in a study of blood T cell repertoires in COVID-19. Clones were read by immunoSEQ multiplex PCR, and TCRdb kept only the in-frame ones, dropping some. Of 84,000 or so clones in the sample, 80% to 90% are singletons; the top ten hold 15% to 18%. The material sequenced was peripheral blood. These receptors originate from a woman at least 80 years old with acute or convalescent COVID-19.

V and J are TRBV5-1 and TRBJ2-3, with TRBD1 as a possible D gene (5 bases). CDR3 size: 14 residues. V was cut by 4 bases and J by 3 bases, with 12 bases left in between. Germline CDR1 and CDR2: SGHRS and YFSETQ. The CDR3 reads CASSGGHGTDTQYF. The CDR3 DNA reads as TGCGCCAGCAGCGGCGGACACGGGACAGATACGCAGTATTTT. The whole variable domain, remainder taken from reference TRBV5-1 and TRBJ2-3, is KAGVTQTPRYLIKTRGQQVTLSCSPISGHRSVSWYQQTPGQGLQFLFEYFSETQRNKGNFPGRFSGRQFSNSRSEMNVSTLELGDSALYLCASSGGHGTDTQYFGPGTRLTVL.

The genes are TRBV13 and TRBJ1-2; 12 bases line up with TRBD1. Germline V CDR1 and CDR2: PRHDT, FYEKMQ (reference sequence). V was pared by 9 bases and J by 6 bases, with 11 bases of the junction left unmatched. This CDR3 has 15 residues. The CDR3 loop is CASYYPGQGANGYTF. CDR3 DNA sequence: TGTGCCAGTTATTACCCGGGACAGGGGGCGAATGGCTACACCTTC. Supplemented by reference TRBV13 and TRBJ1-2, the full variable domain reads AAGVIQSPRHLIKEKRETATLKCYPIPRHDTVYWYQQGPGQDPQFLISFYEKMQSDKGSIPDRFSAQQFSDYHSELNMSSLELGDSALYFCASYYPGQGANGYTFGSGTRLTVV.

This clone was seen once. The rearrangement uses TRBV27 and TRBJ1-2; D is ambiguous. The CDR3 totals 15 residues. V lost 4 bases and J lost 0, with 12 bases in between. CDR1 and CDR2 (germline): MNHEY, SMNVEV (reference sequence). The CDR3 protein is CASSSSPRANYGYTF. CDR3 sequence (DNA): TGTGCCAGCAGTTCCTCACCCCGAGCTAACTATGGCTACACCTTC.

V is TRBV25-1 and J is TRBJ1-1, with D perhaps matching TRBD1 (5 bases). V was trimmed by 4 bases and J by 1 base, leaving 10 bases between them. This CDR3 comprises 14 residues. Germline V gene lookup returns CDR1 MGHDK and CDR2 SYGVNS. This CDR3 reads CASSGRDRNTEAFF. The CDR3 DNA follows: TGTGCCAGCAGTGGGAGAGACAGGAACACTGAAGCTTTCTTT.

The chain combines TRBV7-9 with TRBJ1-5, with a tentative D call TRBD1 (6 bases). The germline CDR1 and CDR2 sequences are SEHNR and FQNEAQ (reference sequence). CDR3 length equals 18 residues. Trimming pared 0 bases from V and 4 bases from J, leaving 19 bases between. The CDR3 DNA follows: TGTGCCAGCAGCTTAGCGCATGGGGGGGCTCAAAGAAATCAGCCCCAGCATTTT. Translation gives CASSLAHGGAQRNQPQHF.

CDR3 amino acids: CASSRGDSGYEQYF. The CDR3 DNA reads as TGTGCCAGCAGCCGCGGCGATTCCGGCTACGAGCAGTACTTC. The chain has TRBV11-3 and TRBJ2-7; D unresolved. Trimming left V 5 bases short and J 3 bases short, with 14 bases between. The CDR3 is 14 residues long. CDR1 is SGHNT, CDR2 YENEEA, per germline.

This clone was counted once. The chain couples TRBV6-5 to TRBJ2-7; TRBD1 aligns across 9 bases. The CDR3 loop spans 14 amino acids. CDR1 is MNHEY and CDR2 is SVGAGI in the germline V gene. The J segment lost 1 base and the V segment lost 7 bases, leaving 5 bases of the junction unmatched. CDR3 region: CASNGQGISYEQYF. The DNA for the CDR3 is TGTGCCAGCAATGGACAGGGGATTTCCTACGAGCAGTACTTC.

The DNA of the CDR3 is TGTGCCAGCAGACCCGGGGGGTTCACAGATACGCAGTATTTT. Amino acids: CASRPGGFTDTQYF. The genes are TRBV6-5 and TRBJ2-3, with 7 nucleotides matching TRBD2. The V and J ends lost 6 bases and 2 bases, in that order; junction bases with no gene match: 5. This CDR3 region has 14 residues. Germline V gene data show CDR1 as MNHEY and CDR2 as SVGAGI.

The V call is TRBV6-1, the J call TRBJ1-3; D is unresolved. V was trimmed by 0 bases and J by 0 bases, leaving 12 bases between them. The CDR3 length is 17 residues. Germline assignment: CDR1 MNHNS and CDR2 SASEGT. CDR3 in amino acids: CASSEAMSGSSGNTIYF. The DNA for the CDR3 is TGTGCCAGCAGTGAAGCGATGAGCGGATCCTCTGGAAACACCATATATTTT.

The rearrangement uses TRBV5-1 and TRBJ2-2; 10 bases match TRBD1. The length of the CDR3 is 15 residues. CDR1 and CDR2 from the germline V gene are SGHRS and YFSETQ. V shed 3 bases, J shed 7 bases, and the junction held 6 bases outside the gene matches. The CDR3 bases are TGCGCCAGCAGCTGGACAGGGGGACTAATCGGGGAGCTGTTTTTT. Translation: CASSWTGGLIGELFF.

The genes are TRBV6-5 and TRBJ2-7, with TRBD1 matching over 7 bases. This CDR3 is built from 14 residues. The V gene's germline CDR1 is MNHEY and CDR2 SVGAGI. V lost 6 bases, J lost 2 bases, and 7 bases stayed unmatched. The CDR3 DNA follows: TGTGCCAGCAGGCATGACAGGGTAGCCTACGAGCAGTACTTC. Translating gives CASRHDRVAYEQYF.

The chain carries TRBV6-2 or TRBV6-3 and TRBJ2-1, with 10 positions matching TRBD2. Germline V gives CDR1 MNHEY, CDR2 SVGEGT. This CDR3 region has 17 residues. With 2 bases clipped from V and 8 bases from J, the junction kept 12 bases outside the gene matches. CDR3 DNA: TGTGCCAGCAGTTACGCTAGCGGGGGATATAAGGGCGATGAGCAGTTCTTC. Amino acid sequence: CASSYASGGYKGDEQFF.